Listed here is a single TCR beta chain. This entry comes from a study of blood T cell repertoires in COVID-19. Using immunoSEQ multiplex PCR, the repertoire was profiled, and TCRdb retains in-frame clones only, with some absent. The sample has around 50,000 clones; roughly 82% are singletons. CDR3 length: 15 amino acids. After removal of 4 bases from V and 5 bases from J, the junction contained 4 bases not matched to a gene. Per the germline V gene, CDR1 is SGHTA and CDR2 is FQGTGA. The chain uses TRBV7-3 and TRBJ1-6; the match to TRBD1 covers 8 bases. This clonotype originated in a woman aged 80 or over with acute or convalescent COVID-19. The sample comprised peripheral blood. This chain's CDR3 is CASSYGTGHNSPLHF. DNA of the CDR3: TGTGCCAGCAGCTATGGGACAGGACATAATTCACCCCTCCACTTT. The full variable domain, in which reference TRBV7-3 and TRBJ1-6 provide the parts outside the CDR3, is GAGVSQTPSNKVTEKGKYVELRCDPISGHTALYWYRQSLGQGPEFLIYFQGTGAADDSGLPNDRFFAVRPEGSVSTLKIQRTERGDSAVYLCASSYGTGHNSPLHFGNGTRLTVT.